This TCR beta chain derives from a study of blood T cell repertoires in COVID-19. Across the whole study: Italy, Spain and the United States were the sources of the convalescent and acute COVID-19 samples.

As handled by the study authors: Counts of nucleated cells, estimated from reference gene primer amplification, were obtained. The repertoire was sequenced with immunoSEQ multiplex PCR; TCRdb's copy has only in-frame clones and lacks some. V and J calls and clone size are as listed in that table; D and trimming were resolved from the DNA. The sample has approximately 140,000 clones; about 80% are singletons. Trimming pared 7 bases from V and 5 bases from J, leaving 15 bases between. The CDR3 runs 13 residues. CDR1 is LNHDA, CDR2 SQIVND, per germline (reference sequence). The rearrangement links TRBV19 to TRBJ2-7; a possible D gene is TRBD1 (5 bases). The clonotype comes from a man aged 60 to 75 with acute or convalescent COVID-19. The material sequenced was peripheral blood. This CDR3 is CASTPQGHDEQYF. CDR3 coding DNA: TGTGCCAGTACCCCGCAGGGTCACGACGAGCAGTACTTC. Based on the CDR3 plus reference TRBV19 and TRBJ2-7, the full variable domain is DGGITQSPKYLFRKEGQNVTLSCEQNLNHDAMYWYRQDPGQGLRLIYYSQIVNDFQKGDIAEGYSVSREKKESFPLTVTSAQKNPTAFYLCASTPQGHDEQYFGPGTRLTVT.